The rows below give T cell receptor beta chains drawn from one sample of a study of T-cell reconstitution after alpha-beta-depleted transplantation in children. MiXCR, applied by TCRdb to the PCR reads, yields one record per CDR3 protein. Of about 580,000 distinct CDR3 sequences listed, under 30% are singletons. The specimen was PBMCs, mostly from graft donor cells, collected 360 days after TCRalphabeta/CD19-depleted stem cell transplant. All receptors derive from a boy under two years old who had a stem cell transplant for acute myeloid leukemia, so the T cells may come from the graft donor. Each CDR3 is given with its conserved first and last residue. D genes are given only for firm matches. Clone size, where shown, is once, few, many, or a class for clones that have expanded.

cdr3_aa: CASSRDRGIGEQYF
cdr3_nt: TGCGCCAGCAGCCGGGACAGGGGAATCGGCGAGCAGTACTTC
v_call: TRBV4-3
d_call: TRBD1
j_call: TRBJ2-7
clone_size: -

cdr3_aa: CSATSRDNIQYF
cdr3_nt: TGCAGCGCGACGAGCAGGGACAACATTCAGTACTTC
v_call: TRBV29-1
d_call: -
j_call: TRBJ2-4
clone_size: many

cdr3_aa: CSVEPARGVGELFF
cdr3_nt: TGCAGCGTTGAACCGGCGCGGGGGGTCGGGGAGCTGTTTTTT
v_call: TRBV29-1
d_call: TRBD2
j_call: TRBJ2-2
clone_size: -

cdr3_aa: CASSSPLRTPLHF
cdr3_nt: TGTGCCAGCAGTTCCCCGCTAAGGACACCCCTCCACTTT
v_call: TRBV6-5
d_call: -
j_call: TRBJ1-6
clone_size: few

cdr3_aa: CSARGDVGTFTDTQYF
cdr3_nt: TGCAGTGCTAGGGGTGATGTGGGTACTTTCACAGATACGCAGTATTTT
v_call: TRBV20-1
d_call: -
j_call: TRBJ2-3
clone_size: few

cdr3_aa: CASSLKVGRDSNQPQHF
cdr3_nt: TGTGCCAGCAGCTTAAAGGTGGGACGGGATAGCAATCAGCCCCAGCATTTT
v_call: TRBV11-3
d_call: -
j_call: TRBJ1-5
clone_size: -

cdr3_aa: CASSQGTGDSYEQYF
cdr3_nt: TGCGCCAGCAGCCAAGGGACAGGGGATTCCTACGAGCAGTACTTC
v_call: TRBV4-3
d_call: TRBD1
j_call: TRBJ2-7
clone_size: -

cdr3_aa: CSARDRTVQETQYF
cdr3_nt: TGCAGTGCTAGAGATCGGACGGTACAAGAGACCCAGTACTTC
v_call: TRBV20-1
d_call: -
j_call: TRBJ2-5
clone_size: -

cdr3_aa: CASSWAVGPQGELFF
cdr3_nt: TGTGCCAGCAGTTGGGCAGTGGGCCCACAAGGGGAGCTGTTTTTT
v_call: TRBV12-3/TRBV12-4
d_call: -
j_call: TRBJ2-2
clone_size: -

cdr3_aa: CASSLIGLTEAFF
cdr3_nt: TGTGCCAGCAGCTTAATCGGGCTCACTGAAGCTTTCTTT
v_call: TRBV7-9
d_call: -
j_call: TRBJ1-1
clone_size: -

cdr3_aa: CASSSRTSAISYEQYF
cdr3_nt: TGTGCCAGCAGCTCCCGGACTAGCGCTATCTCCTACGAGCAGTACTTC
v_call: TRBV7-9
d_call: TRBD2
j_call: TRBJ2-7
clone_size: -

cdr3_aa: CAISESGYEQYF
cdr3_nt: TGTGCCATCAGTGAGTCTGGTTACGAGCAGTACTTC
v_call: TRBV10-3
d_call: -
j_call: TRBJ2-7
clone_size: many

cdr3_aa: CASSLRIDNEQFF
cdr3_nt: TGCGCCAGCAGCTTGAGAATTGACAATGAGCAGTTCTTC
v_call: TRBV5-1
d_call: -
j_call: TRBJ2-1
clone_size: once

cdr3_aa: CAIKPTDNNYGYTF
cdr3_nt: TGTGCCATCAAACCGACAGACAACAACTATGGCTACACCTTC
v_call: TRBV10-3
d_call: -
j_call: TRBJ1-2
clone_size: -

cdr3_aa: CSAEGVTDTQYF
cdr3_nt: TGCAGCGCGGAAGGGGTCACAGATACGCAGTATTTT
v_call: TRBV29-1
d_call: -
j_call: TRBJ2-3
clone_size: many

cdr3_aa: CSAKKRGGRRVGTDTQYF
cdr3_nt: TGCAGTGCTAAAAAACGGGGGGGCCGAAGGGTGGGCACAGATACGCAGTATTTT
v_call: TRBV20-1
d_call: TRBD2
j_call: TRBJ2-3
clone_size: few

cdr3_aa: CASRPIAGGFYEQYF
cdr3_nt: TGTGCCAGCAGGCCGATAGCGGGGGGGTTTTACGAGCAGTACTTC
v_call: TRBV6-5
d_call: TRBD2
j_call: TRBJ2-7
clone_size: many

cdr3_aa: CATRRLADTDTQYF
cdr3_nt: TGCGCCACCCGGAGACTAGCGGACACAGATACGCAGTATTTT
v_call: TRBV5-1
d_call: TRBD2
j_call: TRBJ2-3
clone_size: many

cdr3_aa: CASSPTSGGASSYNEQFF
cdr3_nt: TGTGCCAGCAGCCCGACTAGCGGGGGGGCGAGCTCCTACAATGAGCAGTTCTTC
v_call: TRBV14
d_call: TRBD2
j_call: TRBJ2-1
clone_size: few

cdr3_aa: CASLAGGHIYNEQFF
cdr3_nt: TGTGCCAGCCTAGCGGGGGGCCACATCTACAATGAGCAGTTCTTC
v_call: TRBV7-9
d_call: TRBD2
j_call: TRBJ2-1
clone_size: many

cdr3_aa: CSVGGQGPYKYNEQFF
cdr3_nt: TGCAGCGTCGGGGGACAGGGGCCCTACAAGTACAATGAGCAGTTCTTC
v_call: TRBV29-1
d_call: TRBD1
j_call: TRBJ2-1
clone_size: many

cdr3_aa: CASSFGMTRGTEAFF
cdr3_nt: TGTGCCAGCAGTTTTGGGATGACAAGAGGGACTGAAGCTTTCTTT
v_call: TRBV12-3/TRBV12-4
d_call: -
j_call: TRBJ1-1
clone_size: many

cdr3_aa: CASRLDRGSPQYF
cdr3_nt: TGTGCCAGCAGACTTGACAGGGGTTCGCCCCAGTACTTC
v_call: TRBV6-1
d_call: TRBD1
j_call: TRBJ2-5
clone_size: -

cdr3_aa: CASSKRGGREREETQYF
cdr3_nt: TGTGCCAGCAGCAAGAGAGGAGGACGGGAACGAGAAGAGACCCAGTACTTC
v_call: TRBV12-3/TRBV12-4
d_call: -
j_call: TRBJ2-5
clone_size: few

cdr3_aa: CASLGRGTMMAGANVLTF
cdr3_nt: TGTGCCAGCCTAGGTAGGGGGACAATGATGGCCGGGGCCAACGTCCTGACTTTC
v_call: TRBV6-5
d_call: -
j_call: TRBJ2-6
clone_size: few

cdr3_aa: CASSLVPSGGAEADTQYF
cdr3_nt: TGCGCCAGCAGCTTGGTTCCTAGCGGGGGGGCCGAAGCAGATACGCAGTATTTT
v_call: TRBV5-1
d_call: TRBD2
j_call: TRBJ2-3
clone_size: -

cdr3_aa: CASSLGQRGQPQHF
cdr3_nt: TGTGCCAGCAGTTTAGGACAGAGGGGTCAGCCCCAGCATTTT
v_call: TRBV28
d_call: -
j_call: TRBJ1-5
clone_size: -

cdr3_aa: CASSVAPSGGQETQYF
cdr3_nt: TGTGCCAGCAGCGTGGCTCCTAGCGGGGGCCAAGAGACCCAGTACTTC
v_call: TRBV9
d_call: TRBD2
j_call: TRBJ2-5
clone_size: -

cdr3_aa: CSHKKALAGAFSTDTQYF
cdr3_nt: TGCAGCCACAAGAAGGCACTAGCGGGGGCGTTTAGCACAGATACGCAGTATTTT
v_call: TRBV29-1
d_call: TRBD2
j_call: TRBJ2-3
clone_size: many

cdr3_aa: CSAARGLAGEETQYF
cdr3_nt: TGCAGTGCTGCTCGGGGACTAGCTGGGGAAGAGACCCAGTACTTC
v_call: TRBV20-1
d_call: TRBD2
j_call: TRBJ2-5
clone_size: many

cdr3_aa: CASSHDQYEQYF
cdr3_nt: TGCGCCAGCAGCCACGACCAATACGAGCAGTACTTC
v_call: TRBV5-1
d_call: -
j_call: TRBJ2-7
clone_size: many

cdr3_aa: CSAGNRAKQTQYF
cdr3_nt: TGCAGTGCGGGGAACAGGGCCAAGCAGACCCAGTACTTC
v_call: TRBV20-1
d_call: -
j_call: TRBJ2-5
clone_size: few

cdr3_aa: CSVESTRNEQFF
cdr3_nt: TGCAGCGTTGAGAGCACAAGGAATGAGCAGTTCTTC
v_call: TRBV29-1
d_call: -
j_call: TRBJ2-1
clone_size: many

cdr3_aa: CSAQLVAGEYF
cdr3_nt: TGCAGTGCTCAACTCGTAGCTGGGGAGTATTTT
v_call: TRBV20-1
d_call: -
j_call: TRBJ2-3
clone_size: few

cdr3_aa: CSVEDGYGLVKETQYF
cdr3_nt: TGCAGCGTTGAAGACGGGTACGGACTAGTAAAAGAGACCCAGTACTTC
v_call: TRBV29-1
d_call: TRBD2
j_call: TRBJ2-5
clone_size: many

cdr3_aa: CSARDERTSGYTF
cdr3_nt: TGCAGTGCTAGAGATGAACGGACGAGTGGCTACACCTTC
v_call: TRBV20-1
d_call: -
j_call: TRBJ1-2
clone_size: few

cdr3_aa: CASSSRSRPGELFF
cdr3_nt: TGTGCCAGCAGTTCCCGATCTCGACCGGGGGAGCTGTTTTTT
v_call: TRBV6-5
d_call: -
j_call: TRBJ2-2
clone_size: -

cdr3_aa: CASRSDLEAFF
cdr3_nt: TGTGCCAGCAGGAGCGACCTGGAAGCTTTCTTT
v_call: TRBV28
d_call: -
j_call: TRBJ1-1
clone_size: many

cdr3_aa: CASSSPGAQETQYF
cdr3_nt: TGTGCCAGCAGTTCCCCCGGGGCACAAGAGACCCAGTACTTC
v_call: TRBV27
d_call: -
j_call: TRBJ2-5
clone_size: few